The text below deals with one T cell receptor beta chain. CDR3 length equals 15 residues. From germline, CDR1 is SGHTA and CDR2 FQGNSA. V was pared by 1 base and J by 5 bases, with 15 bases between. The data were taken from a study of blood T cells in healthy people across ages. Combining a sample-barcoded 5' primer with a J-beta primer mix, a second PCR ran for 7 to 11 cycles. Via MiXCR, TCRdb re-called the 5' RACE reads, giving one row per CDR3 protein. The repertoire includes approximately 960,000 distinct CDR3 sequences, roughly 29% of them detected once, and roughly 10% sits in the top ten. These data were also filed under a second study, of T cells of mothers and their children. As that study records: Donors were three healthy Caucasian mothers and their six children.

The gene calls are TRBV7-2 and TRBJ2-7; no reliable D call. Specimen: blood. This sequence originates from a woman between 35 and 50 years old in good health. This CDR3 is CASSLVGVSVHEQYF. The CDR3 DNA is TGTGCCAGCAGCTTAGTTGGGGTCTCGGTCCACGAGCAGTACTTC. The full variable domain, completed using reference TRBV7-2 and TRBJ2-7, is GAGVSQSPSNKVTEKGKDVELRCDPISGHTALYWYRQSLGQGLEFLIYFQGNSAPDKSGLPSDRFSAERTGGSVSTLTIQRTQQEDSAVYLCASSLVGVSVHEQYFGPGTRLTVT.